This T cell receptor (beta chain) was sequenced for a study of shared clonotypes between healthy human individuals. Produced via immunoSEQ multiplex PCR; TCRdb's table is partial and in-frame only. The table has 2.3 million or so clones, over 90% seen once. Looked up from germline, CDR1 is SGHDN and CDR2 is FVKESK. CDR3 length: 13 amino acids. V gave up 2 bases and J gave up 7 bases, with 9 bases separating them. The V gene is TRBV14, the J gene TRBJ2-1; D is ambiguous. Sequenced input: naive CD4+ T cells from PBMCs. Regarding subset: CD45RA+ positively selected. This TCR came from a man between 18 and 35 years old in good health. Some clones in this sample may be carry-over from other donors' samples. The CDR3 loop is CASSQYLENEQFF. CDR3 sequence (DNA): TGTGCCAGCAGCCAATACTTAGAAAATGAGCAGTTCTTC.